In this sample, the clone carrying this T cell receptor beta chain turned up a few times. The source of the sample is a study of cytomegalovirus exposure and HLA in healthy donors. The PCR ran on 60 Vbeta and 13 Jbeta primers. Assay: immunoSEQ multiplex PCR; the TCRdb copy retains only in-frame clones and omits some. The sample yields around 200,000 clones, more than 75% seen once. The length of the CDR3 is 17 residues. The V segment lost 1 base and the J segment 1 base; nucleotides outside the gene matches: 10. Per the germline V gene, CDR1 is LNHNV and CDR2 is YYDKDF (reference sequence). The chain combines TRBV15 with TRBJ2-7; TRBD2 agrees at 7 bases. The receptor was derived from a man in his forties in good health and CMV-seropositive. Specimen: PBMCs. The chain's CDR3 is CATSRAGGGAGSYEQYF. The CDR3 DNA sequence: TGTGCCACCAGCAGAGCGGGGGGTGGAGCGGGTTCCTACGAGCAGTACTTC.